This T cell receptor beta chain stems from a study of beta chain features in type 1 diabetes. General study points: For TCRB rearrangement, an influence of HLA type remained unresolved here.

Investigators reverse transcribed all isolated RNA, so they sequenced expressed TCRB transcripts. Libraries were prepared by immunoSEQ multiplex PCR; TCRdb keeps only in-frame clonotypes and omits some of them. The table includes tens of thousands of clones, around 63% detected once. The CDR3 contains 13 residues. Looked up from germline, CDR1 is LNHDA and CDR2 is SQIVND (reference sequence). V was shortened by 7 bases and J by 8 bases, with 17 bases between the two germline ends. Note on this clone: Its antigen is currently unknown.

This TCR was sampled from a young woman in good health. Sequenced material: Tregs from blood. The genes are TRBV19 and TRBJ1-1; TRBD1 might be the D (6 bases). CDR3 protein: CASIKSGGLEAFF. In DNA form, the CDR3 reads TGTGCCAGTATCAAGAGCGGGGGGCTGGAAGCTTTCTTT.